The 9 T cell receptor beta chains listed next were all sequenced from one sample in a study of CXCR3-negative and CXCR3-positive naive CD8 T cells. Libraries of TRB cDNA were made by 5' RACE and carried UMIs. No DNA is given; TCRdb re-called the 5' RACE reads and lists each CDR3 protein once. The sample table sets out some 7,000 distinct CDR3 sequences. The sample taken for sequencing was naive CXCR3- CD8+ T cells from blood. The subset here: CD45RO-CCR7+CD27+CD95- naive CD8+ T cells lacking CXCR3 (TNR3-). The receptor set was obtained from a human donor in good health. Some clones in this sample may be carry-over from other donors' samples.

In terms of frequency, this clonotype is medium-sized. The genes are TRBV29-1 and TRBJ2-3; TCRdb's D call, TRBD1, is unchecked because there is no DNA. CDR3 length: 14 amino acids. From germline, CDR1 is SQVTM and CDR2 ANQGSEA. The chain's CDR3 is CSVWGGRATDTQYF.

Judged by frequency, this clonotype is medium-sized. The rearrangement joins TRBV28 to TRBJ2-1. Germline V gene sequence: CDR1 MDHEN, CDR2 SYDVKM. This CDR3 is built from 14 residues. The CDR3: CASSNLSGFNEQFF.

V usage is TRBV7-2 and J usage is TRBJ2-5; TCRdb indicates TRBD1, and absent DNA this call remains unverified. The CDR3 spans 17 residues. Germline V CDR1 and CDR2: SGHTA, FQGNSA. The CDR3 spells CASSSPFLGPVQETQYF.

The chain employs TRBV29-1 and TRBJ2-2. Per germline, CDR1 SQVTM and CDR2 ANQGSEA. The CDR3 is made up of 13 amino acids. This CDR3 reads CSVEEGSSGELFF.

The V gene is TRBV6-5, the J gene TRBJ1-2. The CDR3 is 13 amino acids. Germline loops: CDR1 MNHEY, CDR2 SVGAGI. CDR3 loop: CASSYSSEAAYTF.

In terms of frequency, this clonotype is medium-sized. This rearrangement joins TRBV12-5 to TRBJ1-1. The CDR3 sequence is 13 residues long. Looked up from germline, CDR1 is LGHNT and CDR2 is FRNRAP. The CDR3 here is CASGLAQGSEAFF. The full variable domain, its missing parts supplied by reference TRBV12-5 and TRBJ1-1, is DARVTQTPRHKVTEMGQEVTMRCQPILGHNTVFWYRQTMMQGLELLAYFRNRAPLDDSGMPKDRFSAEMPDATLATLKIQPSEPRDSAVYFCASGLAQGSEAFFGQGTRLTVV.

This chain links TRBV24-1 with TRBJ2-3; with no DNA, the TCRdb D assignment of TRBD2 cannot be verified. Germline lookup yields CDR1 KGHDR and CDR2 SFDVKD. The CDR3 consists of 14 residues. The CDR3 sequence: CATSGERATDTQYF.

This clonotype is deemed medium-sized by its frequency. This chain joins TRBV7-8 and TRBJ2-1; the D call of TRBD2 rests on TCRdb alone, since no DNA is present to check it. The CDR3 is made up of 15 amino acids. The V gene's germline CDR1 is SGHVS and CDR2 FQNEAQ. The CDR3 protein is CASSPTSGGHNEQFF.

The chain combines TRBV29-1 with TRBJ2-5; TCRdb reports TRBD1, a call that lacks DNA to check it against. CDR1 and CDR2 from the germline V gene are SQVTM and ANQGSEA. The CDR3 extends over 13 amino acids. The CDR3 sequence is CSVAGQTKETQYF. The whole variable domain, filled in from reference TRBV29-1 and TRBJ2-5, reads SAVISQKPSRDICQRGTSLTIQCQVDSQVTMMFWYRQQPGQSLTLIATANQGSEATYESGFVIDKFPISRPNLTFSTLTVSNMSPEDSSIYLCSVAGQTKETQYFGPGTRLLVL.